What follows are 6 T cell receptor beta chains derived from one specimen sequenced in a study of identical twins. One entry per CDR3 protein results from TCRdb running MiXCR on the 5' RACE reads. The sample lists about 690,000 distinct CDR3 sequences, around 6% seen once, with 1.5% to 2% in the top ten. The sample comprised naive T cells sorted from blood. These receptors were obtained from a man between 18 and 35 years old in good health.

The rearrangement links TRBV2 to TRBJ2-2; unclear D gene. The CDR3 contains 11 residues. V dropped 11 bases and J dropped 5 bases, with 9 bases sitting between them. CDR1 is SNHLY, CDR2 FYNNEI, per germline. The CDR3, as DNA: TGTGCCTCACTGAGGACCGGGGAGCTGTTTTTT. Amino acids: CASLRTGELFF.

For the CDR3, the DNA is TGTGCCAGCAAATCCAGGGCCCACGAGCAGTACTTC. Translated, it gives CASKSRAHEQYF. This chain joins TRBV2 and TRBJ2-7, with D perhaps matching TRBD1 (5 bases). Per germline, CDR1 SNHLY and CDR2 FYNNEI. The CDR3 sequence is 12 residues long. V was clipped by 7 bases and J by 5 bases, with 12 bases between them. The whole variable domain, remainder taken from reference TRBV2 and TRBJ2-7, is EPEVTQTPSHQVTQMGQEVILRCVPISNHLYFYWYRQILGQKVEFLVSFYNNEISEKSEIFDDQFSVERPDGSNFTLKIRSTKLEDSAMYFCASKSRAHEQYFGPGTRLTVT.

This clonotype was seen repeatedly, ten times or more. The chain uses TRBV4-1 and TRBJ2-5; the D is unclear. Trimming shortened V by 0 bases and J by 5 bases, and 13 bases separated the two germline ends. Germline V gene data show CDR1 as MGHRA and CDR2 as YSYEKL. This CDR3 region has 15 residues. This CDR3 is CASSQEGTVVETQYF. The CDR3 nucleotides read TGCGCCAGCAGCCAAGAGGGAACGGTTGTGGAGACCCAGTACTTC.

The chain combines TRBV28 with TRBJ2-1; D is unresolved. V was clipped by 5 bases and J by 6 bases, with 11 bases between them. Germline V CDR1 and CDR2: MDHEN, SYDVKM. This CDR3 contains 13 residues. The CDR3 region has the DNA TGTGCCAGCAGTCCTCTCTCGTTCAATGAGCAGTTCTTC. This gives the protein CASSPLSFNEQFF.

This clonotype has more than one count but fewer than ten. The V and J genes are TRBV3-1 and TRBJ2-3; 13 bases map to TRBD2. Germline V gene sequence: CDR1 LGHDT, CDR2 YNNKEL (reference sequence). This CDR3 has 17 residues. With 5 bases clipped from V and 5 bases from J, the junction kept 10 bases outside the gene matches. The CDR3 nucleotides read TGTGCCAGCAGCGAAGCACGGACTAGCGGGAGAAAAGATACGCAGTATTTT. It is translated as CASSEARTSGRKDTQYF.

CDR3 region: CASSPGTGVDGELFF. CDR3 coding DNA: TGTGCCAGCAGCCCGGGGACAGGGGTAGACGGGGAGCTGTTTTTT. The V and J genes are TRBV6-1 and TRBJ2-2; 10 bases match TRBD1. V was clipped by 6 bases and J by 7 bases; unmatched bases: 8. The CDR3 spans 15 residues. Germline V gives CDR1 MNHNS, CDR2 SASEGT.